The 5 T cell receptor beta chains listed next were all sequenced from one sample in a study of blood T cells in healthy people across ages. A second PCR of 7 to 11 cycles used a sample-barcoded 5' primer and a J-beta primer mix. A single record per CDR3 protein comes from TCRdb applying MiXCR to the 5' RACE reads. The sample shows about 1.6 million distinct CDR3 sequences, around 36% of them seen only once. Sequencing was performed on blood. The receptor set was obtained from a woman aged 25-40 years in good health.

J is TRBJ2-1 and V is TRBV24-1; 8 nucleotides agree with TRBD1. Germline V gene data show CDR1 as KGHDR and CDR2 as SFDVKD. Trimming took 4 bases from V and 8 from J; bases not matched to a gene: 12. The CDR3 is 16 amino acids. The DNA for the CDR3 is TGTGCCACCAGTGACTCCGACAGGGGACTCAAGGATGAGCAGTTCTTC. Translation: CATSDSDRGLKDEQFF.

This rearrangement joins TRBV5-6 to TRBJ2-7; 10 bases fit TRBD2. V shed 4 bases and J 3 bases; nucleotides not matched to a gene: 7. The germline V gene has CDR1 SGHDT and CDR2 YYEEEE. The length of the CDR3 is 15 residues. The DNA for the CDR3 is TGTGCCAGCAGCAGTGCTAGCGGGAGCAACTACGAGCAGTACTTC. This encodes CASSSASGSNYEQYF. Full variable domain (outside the CDR3, taken from reference TRBV5-6 and TRBJ2-7): DAGVTQSPTHLIKTRGQQVTLRCSPKSGHDTVSWYQQALGQGPQFIFQYYEEEERQRGNFPDRFSGHQFPNYSSELNVNALLLGDSALYLCASSSASGSNYEQYFGPGTRLTVT.

This clonotype was seen only a few times. The V gene is TRBV12-3 or TRBV12-4, the J gene TRBJ2-3; D possibly corresponds to TRBD2 (6 bases). The CDR3 has 13 amino acids. Trimming removed 6 bases from V and 4 bases from J, with 11 bases in between. CDR3 in DNA: TGTGCCAGCAGAAACCCGGGGGCAGATACGCAGTATTTT. Its translation is CASRNPGADTQYF.

The chain is built from TRBV18 and TRBJ2-5, with TRBD1 as a possible D gene (6 bases). CDR3 length equals 14 residues. CDR1 KGHSH and CDR2 LQKENI come from the germline V gene. Trimming took 2 bases from V and 11 from J, leaving 18 bases between them. CDR3 bases: TGTGCCAGCTCACCATTCCGAGGAGAGCAGGGGCAGTACTTC. It translates to CASSPFRGEQGQYF.

The CDR3 loop reads CASHDRGGSLNYGYTF. As DNA, the CDR3 is TGTGCCAGCCACGACAGGGGGGGTTCTTTGAACTATGGCTACACCTTC. The chain uses TRBV6-6 and TRBJ1-2, with TRBD1 matching over 9 bases. CDR1 MNHNY and CDR2 SVGAGI come from the germline V gene (reference sequence). With 8 bases clipped from V and 2 bases from J, the junction kept 12 bases outside the gene matches. The CDR3 has 16 residues.